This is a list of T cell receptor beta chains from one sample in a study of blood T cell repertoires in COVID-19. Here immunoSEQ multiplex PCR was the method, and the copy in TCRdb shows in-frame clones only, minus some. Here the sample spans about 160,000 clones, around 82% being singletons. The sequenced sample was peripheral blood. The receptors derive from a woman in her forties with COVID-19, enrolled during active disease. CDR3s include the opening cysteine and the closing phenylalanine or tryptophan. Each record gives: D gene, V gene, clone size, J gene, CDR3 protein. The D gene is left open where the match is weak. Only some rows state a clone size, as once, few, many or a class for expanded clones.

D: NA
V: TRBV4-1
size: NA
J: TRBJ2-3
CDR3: CASSQVRVSELDTQYF

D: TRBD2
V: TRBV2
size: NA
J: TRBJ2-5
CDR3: CASSAGTSGMKETQYF

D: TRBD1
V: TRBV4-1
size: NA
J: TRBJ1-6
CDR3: CASSQLGTGGSPLHF

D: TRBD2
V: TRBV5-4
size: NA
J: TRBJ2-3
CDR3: CASTLERGATDTQYF

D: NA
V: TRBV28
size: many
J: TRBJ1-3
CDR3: CASRIGDTIYF

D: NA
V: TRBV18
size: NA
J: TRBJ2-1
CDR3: CASSPPGRGNEQFF

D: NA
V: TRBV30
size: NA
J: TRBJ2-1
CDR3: CAGGMGLRLYNEQFF

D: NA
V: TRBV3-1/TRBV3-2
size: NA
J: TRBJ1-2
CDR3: CASSQVVENYGYTF

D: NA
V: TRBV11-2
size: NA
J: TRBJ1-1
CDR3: CASSLAPMNTEAFF

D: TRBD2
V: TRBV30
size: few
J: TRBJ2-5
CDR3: CAWRGGSSETQYF